This passage covers 15 T cell receptor beta chains from one sample sequenced in a study of PD-1 blockade in classical Hodgkin lymphoma. Measured with immunoSEQ multiplex PCR; TCRdb has only the in-frame clones, and not every one. The sample consists of about 36,000 clones, roughly three quarters of them appearing once. All patients experienced relapse after autologous stem cell transplantation, and brentuximab vedotin exposure was variable. Sequencing used peripheral blood mononuclear cells (PBMCs), obtained before the second cycle of nivolumab. The source of these receptors is a human donor with classical Hodgkin lymphoma.

The chain couples TRBV4-1 to TRBJ1-2; tentative D call: TRBD1 (6 bases). The CDR3 consists of 15 residues. CDR1 MGHRA and CDR2 YSYEKL come from the germline V gene. V dropped 1 base and J dropped 6 bases, with 15 bases sitting between them. The CDR3 loop is CASSQGVGQFHGYTF. As DNA, the CDR3 is TGCGCCAGCAGCCAAGGTGTAGGACAGTTCCATGGCTACACCTTC.

The chain carries TRBV28 and TRBJ2-7; D remains unclear. CDR3 length: 13 amino acids. Germline V gene data show CDR1 as MDHEN and CDR2 as SYDVKM. V was cut by 5 bases and J by 6 bases, with 14 bases left in between. The CDR3 coding sequence is TGTGCCAGCAGTCTACAGCTTCTAGTCGAGCAGTACTTC. Translating it yields CASSLQLLVEQYF.

The count of this clone is one. CDR3 nucleotide sequence: TGTGCCAGCAGCTTACGGGCGGAGACAGATACGCAGTATTTT. This gives the protein CASSLRAETDTQYF. V and J are TRBV7-2 and TRBJ2-3; D is undetermined. The CDR3 runs to 14 residues. V lost 2 bases to trimming and J lost 3 bases, with 9 bases between them. The germline CDR1 and CDR2 sequences are SGHTA and FQGNSA.

This clone was counted between two and nine times. This rearrangement joins TRBV5-4 to TRBJ2-1; 7 nucleotides agree with TRBD2. CDR1 is SGHNT, CDR2 YYREEE, per germline (reference sequence). The J segment lost 6 bases and the V segment lost 4 bases, leaving 13 bases of the junction unmatched. The CDR3 extends over 16 amino acids. The CDR3 nucleotides are TGTGCCAGCAGCCCCCCCTCTTTGGGGGGGGTCAATGAGCAGTTCTTC. Residues: CASSPPSLGGVNEQFF.

CDR3 sequence (DNA): TGTGCCAGCAGTCTAGGGCGAGCTAATCAGCCCCAGCATTTT. Amino acids: CASSLGRANQPQHF. The chain links TRBV6-1 to TRBJ1-5; the D is unclear. The CDR3 has 14 residues. V lost 5 bases and J lost 4, with 12 bases in between. Per germline, CDR1 MNHNS and CDR2 SASEGT.

This clone was seen a handful of times. The same CDR3 is also encoded by other DNA sequences in this sample. The chain combines TRBV4-2 with TRBJ2-1; D unresolved. The V gene lost 0 bases and the J gene lost 4 bases, with 10 bases spanning the gap. Germline-derived CDR1 and CDR2 are LGHNA and YNFKEQ. The CDR3 totals 15 residues. The CDR3 protein is CASSQDRVSYNEQFF. The DNA for the CDR3 is TGTGCCAGCAGCCAAGATCGGGTTTCGTACAATGAGCAGTTCTTC.

V gene TRBV5-6 combines with J gene TRBJ1-5; D uncertain. This CDR3 spans 14 amino acids. V was trimmed by 4 bases and J by 6 bases, leaving 14 bases between them. Germline CDR1 and CDR2: SGHDT and YYEEEE. CDR3 sequence reads: CASSPSGQSQPQHF. CDR3 DNA: TGTGCCAGCAGCCCGTCCGGGCAGTCTCAGCCCCAGCATTTT. Supplemented by reference TRBV5-6 and TRBJ1-5, the full variable domain reads DAGVTQSPTHLIKTRGQQVTLRCSPKSGHDTVSWYQQALGQGPQFIFQYYEEEERQRGNFPDRFSGHQFPNYSSELNVNALLLGDSALYLCASSPSGQSQPQHFGDGTRLSIL.

This clone has a handful of counts. This rearrangement joins TRBV6-6 to TRBJ1-5; TRBD1 matches 7 bases. In germline, CDR1 is MNHNY, CDR2 SVGAGI (reference sequence). The CDR3 spans 13 residues. V trimming: 5 bases; J trimming: 7 bases; junction bases outside the gene matches: 5. As DNA, the CDR3 is TGTGCCAGCAGTCGTGCAGGGGGGCAGCCCCAGCATTTT. Protein product: CASSRAGGQPQHF.

The V and J genes are TRBV9 and TRBJ2-7; 10 bases are shared with TRBD2. With 4 bases clipped from V and 3 bases from J, the junction kept 10 bases outside the gene matches. Per germline, CDR1 SGDLS and CDR2 YYNGEE. CDR3 length: 16 amino acids. CDR3 DNA: TGTGCCAGCAGCCCCTCCCCCCTAGCGGGAGTCTACGAGCAGTACTTC. Translating it yields CASSPSPLAGVYEQYF.

This clone was picked up a small number of times. This CDR3 is also generated by other DNA sequences in the sample. The chain couples TRBV28 to TRBJ2-5; the match to TRBD2 covers 12 bases. With 6 bases clipped from V and 5 bases from J, the junction kept 13 bases outside the gene matches. The germline V gene has CDR1 MDHEN and CDR2 SYDVKM. The CDR3 spans 17 residues. The CDR3 DNA sequence: TGTGCCAGCAGCCTCTGGACTAGCGGGATTGCCGAGGAGACCCAGTACTTC. Amino acids: CASSLWTSGIAEETQYF.

This chain links TRBV29-1 with TRBJ2-7; TRBD2 matches 14 bases. The CDR3 extends over 16 amino acids. V was clipped by 1 base and J by 5 bases; unmatched bases: 7. Germline values: CDR1 SQVTM, CDR2 ANQGSEA. CDR3 loop: CSVEVRTSGRSNEQYF. Written as DNA, the CDR3 is TGCAGCGTTGAAGTTAGGACTAGCGGGAGGTCTAACGAGCAGTACTTC.

A few counts support this clone. CDR3 nucleotide sequence: TGTGCCAGCACTTATGGGCAGGGCCCCTACGAGCAGTACTTC. Protein product: CASTYGQGPYEQYF. The chain recombines TRBV2 with TRBJ2-7, with a tentative D call TRBD1 (5 bases). This CDR3 spans 14 amino acids. Trimming removed 7 bases at V and 2 bases at J, with 15 bases between. Germline CDR1 and CDR2: SNHLY and FYNNEI.

This clone was recorded a few times. The gene calls are TRBV4-3 and TRBJ2-3; TRBD2 aligns across 8 bases. Germline V gene sequence: CDR1 LGHNA, CDR2 YSLEER. The CDR3 loop spans 15 amino acids. V was clipped by 4 bases and J by 1 base; unmatched bases: 4. DNA for the CDR3: TGCGCCAGCAGCCTGATGACTAGCGGCACAGATACGCAGTATTTT. Protein sequence: CASSLMTSGTDTQYF.

V and J are TRBV27 and TRBJ1-1; D call uncertain. Germline CDR1 and CDR2: MNHEY and SMNVEV (reference sequence). The CDR3 is made up of 15 amino acids. V was clipped by 5 bases and J by 0 bases, with 13 bases between them. CDR3 in DNA: TGTGCCAGCAGTCTAGCCAGAAAGATGAACACTGAAGCTTTCTTT. Residues: CASSLARKMNTEAFF.

On this clone: This sample also contains other DNA sequences that code for the same CDR3. This chain links TRBV7-9 with TRBJ2-7; D unclear. With 0 bases removed from V and 2 bases from J, the gap between germline ends came to 5 bases. From germline, CDR1 is SEHNR and CDR2 FQNEAQ (reference sequence). The CDR3 has 13 residues. The CDR3 DNA reads TGTGCCAGCAGCTTAGCTGCGACCTACGAGCAGTACTTC. Translation gives CASSLAATYEQYF.